This TCR beta chain was captured by sequencing in a study of T cells in localized non-small cell lung cancer. As for this clone: Its target is unknown.

Study-wide results and limits: Elevated blood T cell density was associated with longer overall survival. Uninvolved adjacent lung had more T cell clonality than any other tissue, topping tumor. Heterogeneity is still possible, as just one tumor region was sequenced. Within adjacent lung there appeared a median around 57 of the top 100 tumor clones.

V shed 8 bases and J 0 bases; nucleotides not matched to a gene: 1. The CDR3 sequence is 13 residues long. The germline gives CDR1 LNHDA, CDR2 SQIVND (reference sequence). The repertoire was sequenced with immunoSEQ multiplex PCR; TCRdb's copy has only in-frame clones and lacks some. The sample has roughly 15,000 clones, approximately 84% seen once. The specimen comprised peripheral blood, sampled before any cancer treatment. This receptor was obtained from a male donor aged 60 or over with stage I lung adenocarcinoma. The J gene is TRBJ1-5, the V gene TRBV19, with TRBD1 identical over 7 bases. The CDR3 loop is CASGQVSNQPQHF. The DNA for the CDR3 is TGTGCCAGTGGACAGGTTAGCAATCAGCCCCAGCATTTT.